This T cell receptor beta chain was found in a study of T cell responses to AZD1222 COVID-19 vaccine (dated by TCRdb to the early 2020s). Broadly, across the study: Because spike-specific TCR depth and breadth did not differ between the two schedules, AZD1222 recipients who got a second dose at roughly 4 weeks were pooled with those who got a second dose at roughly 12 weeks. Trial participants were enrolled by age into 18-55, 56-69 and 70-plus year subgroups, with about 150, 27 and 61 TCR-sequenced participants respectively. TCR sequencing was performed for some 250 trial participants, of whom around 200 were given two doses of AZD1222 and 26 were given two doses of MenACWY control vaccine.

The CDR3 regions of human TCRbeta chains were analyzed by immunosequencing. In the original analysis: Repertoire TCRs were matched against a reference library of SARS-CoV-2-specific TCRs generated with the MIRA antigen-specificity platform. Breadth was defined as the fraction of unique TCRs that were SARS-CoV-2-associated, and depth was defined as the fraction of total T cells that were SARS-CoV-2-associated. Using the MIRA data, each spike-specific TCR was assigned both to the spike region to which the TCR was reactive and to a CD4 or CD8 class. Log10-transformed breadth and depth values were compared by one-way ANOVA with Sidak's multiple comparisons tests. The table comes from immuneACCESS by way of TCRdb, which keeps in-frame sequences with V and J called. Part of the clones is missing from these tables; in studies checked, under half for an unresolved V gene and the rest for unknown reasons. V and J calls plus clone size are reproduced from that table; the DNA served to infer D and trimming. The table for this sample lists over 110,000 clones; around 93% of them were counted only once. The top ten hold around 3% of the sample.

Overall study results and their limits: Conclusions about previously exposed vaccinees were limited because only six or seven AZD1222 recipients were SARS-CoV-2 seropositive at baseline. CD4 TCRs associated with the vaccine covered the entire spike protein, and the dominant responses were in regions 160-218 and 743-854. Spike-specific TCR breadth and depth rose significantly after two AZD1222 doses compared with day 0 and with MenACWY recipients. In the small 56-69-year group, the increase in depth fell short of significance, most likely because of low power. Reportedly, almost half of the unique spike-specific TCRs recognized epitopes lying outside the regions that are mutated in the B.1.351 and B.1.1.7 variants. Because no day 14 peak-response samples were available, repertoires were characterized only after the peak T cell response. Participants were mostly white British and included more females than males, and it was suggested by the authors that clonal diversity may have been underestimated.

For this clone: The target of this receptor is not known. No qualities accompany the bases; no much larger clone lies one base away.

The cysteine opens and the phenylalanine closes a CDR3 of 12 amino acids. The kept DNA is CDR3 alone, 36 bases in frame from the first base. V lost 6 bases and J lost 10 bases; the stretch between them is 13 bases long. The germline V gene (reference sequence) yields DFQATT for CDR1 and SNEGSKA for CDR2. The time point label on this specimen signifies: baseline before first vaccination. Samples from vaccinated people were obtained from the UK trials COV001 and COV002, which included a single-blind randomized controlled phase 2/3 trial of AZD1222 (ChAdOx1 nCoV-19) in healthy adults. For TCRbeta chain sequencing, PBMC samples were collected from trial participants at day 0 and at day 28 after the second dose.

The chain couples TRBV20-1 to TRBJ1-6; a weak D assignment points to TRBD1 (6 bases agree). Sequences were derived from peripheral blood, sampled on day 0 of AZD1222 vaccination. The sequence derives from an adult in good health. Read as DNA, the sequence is TGCAGTGCCAGTGACAGGTGGTCACCCCTCCACTTT. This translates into CSASDRWSPLHF.